A single sample gave rise to the 27 T cell receptor beta chains below, sequenced in a study of patients and donors after allogeneic stem cell transplantation. TCRdb reprocessed the RT-PCR reads with MiXCR, giving one entry per CDR3 protein. The profile shows about 960,000 distinct CDR3 sequences, roughly 18% of them singletons. The sample was blood, either unsorted or a sorted T cell fraction (not recorded which). The receptors were gathered from a human donor who was either an allogeneic HSCT recipient or a stem cell or donor lymphocyte infusion donor (not recorded which). It is not recorded whose cells these are; they may come from a transplant donor.

The sample holds a few counts of this clonotype. This rearrangement joins TRBV6-5 to TRBJ2-7; 14 positions agree with TRBD2. The CDR3 totals 17 residues. Germline lookup yields CDR1 MNHEY and CDR2 SVGAGI. The J segment lost 2 bases and the V segment lost 2 bases, leaving 5 bases of the junction unmatched. This chain's CDR3 is CASSYTGTSGSTYEQYF. CDR3 in DNA: TGTGCCAGCAGTTACACCGGGACTAGCGGGAGTACCTACGAGCAGTACTTC.

V and J are TRBV25-1 and TRBJ1-1, with 7 bases that match TRBD1. The germline V gene encodes CDR1 MGHDK and CDR2 SYGVNS. CDR3 length: 15 amino acids. The trim removed 4 bases at V and 0 bases at J, leaving 5 bases unmatched. Here the CDR3 DNA reads TGTGCCAGCAGTGGGAACAGGGGAATGAACACTGAAGCTTTCTTT. Protein sequence: CASSGNRGMNTEAFF.

The gene calls are TRBV20-1 and TRBJ1-5; D possibly corresponds to TRBD1 (5 bases). Trimming shortened V by 0 bases and J by 6 bases, and 12 bases separated the two germline ends. The CDR3 spans 14 residues. The germline V gene encodes CDR1 DFQATT and CDR2 SNEGSKA (reference sequence). This CDR3 is CSARDGRGGQPQHF. CDR3 nucleotides: TGCAGTGCTAGAGATGGGAGGGGCGGTCAGCCCCAGCATTTT.

V usage is TRBV6-1 and J usage is TRBJ2-7; TRBD2 agrees at 11 bases. Germline loops: CDR1 MNHNS, CDR2 SASEGT. The CDR3 has 14 residues. Losses at the gene ends were 6 bases for V and 3 bases for J; bases not matched to a gene: 4. The CDR3 protein is CASRATSGGYEQYF. The CDR3 DNA reads as TGTGCCAGCAGAGCCACTAGCGGGGGCTACGAGCAGTACTTC.

The sample holds a few counts of this clonotype. V is TRBV24-1 and J is TRBJ2-5, with D possibly TRBD1 on 6 matching bases. CDR1 and CDR2 (germline): KGHDR, SFDVKD. The CDR3 covers 14 residues. V was clipped by 2 bases and J by 5 bases, with 11 bases between them. As DNA, the CDR3 is TGTGCCACCAGTGATTGGGGACAACGGGAGACCCAGTACTTC. This encodes CATSDWGQRETQYF.

This clonotype was seen a few times. The junction shows a germline mismatch at one end, possibly a read error. The chain recombines TRBV6-5 with TRBJ1-1; D uncertain. The CDR3 totals 15 residues. Germline CDR1 reads MNHEY; CDR2 reads SVGAGI. In DNA, the CDR3 is TGTGCCAGCAGTCACTCGTCAGGTAGGAACACTGAAGCTTTCTTT. Protein: CASSHSSGRNTEAFF.

In this sample, this clonotype turned up a few times. The chain is built from TRBV29-1 and TRBJ2-7; no reliable D call. Looked up from germline, CDR1 is SQVTM and CDR2 is ANQGSEA. This CDR3 region has 13 residues. V lost 2 bases and J lost 3, with 11 bases in between. The CDR3 spells CSVESGRNYEQYF. The CDR3 DNA reads TGCAGCGTTGAATCCGGACGGAACTACGAGCAGTACTTC.

This clonotype appeared many times. This chain connects TRBV12-3 or TRBV12-4 to TRBJ2-7; 10 bases are shared with TRBD2. V trimming: 1 base; J trimming: 3 bases; junction bases outside the gene matches: 12. The CDR3 spans 18 residues. DNA of the CDR3: TGTGCCAGCAGTTTAGAGTTTCGTAGGTCTAGCGGGAGCTACGAGCAGTACTTC. It encodes CASSLEFRRSSGSYEQYF.

This clonotype was seen more than once but under ten times. The V gene is TRBV13, the J gene TRBJ2-7; the match to TRBD2 covers 9 bases. Losses at the gene ends were 1 base for V and 3 bases for J; bases not matched to a gene: 10. This CDR3 spans 17 amino acids. CDR1 and CDR2 (germline): PRHDT, FYEKMQ (reference sequence). CDR3 nucleotide sequence: TGTGCCAGCAGCTTAGAGGCACTAGCGGGTGGGGTCTACGAGCAGTACTTC. Translated, it gives CASSLEALAGGVYEQYF.

The chain is built from TRBV15 and TRBJ2-6; D ambiguous. CDR3 length equals 15 residues. Per germline, CDR1 LNHNV and CDR2 YYDKDF (reference sequence). V lost 1 base and J 2 bases, leaving 6 bases between the germline ends. The CDR3 spells CATSRAVPGANVLTF. In DNA, the CDR3 is TGTGCCACCAGCAGAGCAGTTCCTGGGGCCAACGTCCTGACTTTC. Drawing the rest from reference TRBV15 and TRBJ2-6, the complete variable domain is DAMVIQNPRYQVTQFGKPVTLSCSQTLNHNVMYWYQQKSSQAPKLLFHYYDKDFNNEADTPDNFQSRRPNTSFCFLDIRSPGLGDTAMYLCATSRAVPGANVLTFGAGSRLTVL.

V is TRBV11-2 and J is TRBJ1-5; weak D call: TRBD1 (5 bases). CDR1 is SGHAT, CDR2 FQNNGV, per germline. V was trimmed by 1 base and J by 2 bases, leaving 15 bases between them. The CDR3 is made up of 17 amino acids. This chain's CDR3 is CASSLGKGSAGNQPQHF. For the CDR3, the DNA is TGTGCCAGCAGCTTAGGCAAGGGGTCGGCGGGCAATCAGCCCCAGCATTTT.

This clonotype has more than one count but fewer than ten. V gene TRBV10-3 combines with J gene TRBJ2-5; D may be TRBD1 (6 bases). This CDR3 spans 13 amino acids. The V end was cut by 10 bases, the J end by 0 bases, with 12 bases between. The germline V gene encodes CDR1 ENHRY and CDR2 SYGVKD. The CDR3 DNA reads TGTGCCACCACAGGGACGGACCAAGAGACCCAGTACTTC. Its protein product is CATTGTDQETQYF.

This clonotype was detected ten times or more. The chain employs TRBV20-1 and TRBJ2-3, with D perhaps matching TRBD1 (6 bases). Between the trimmed V and J ends, which lost 5 bases and 6 bases, there was a span of 9 bases. Germline assignment: CDR1 DFQATT and CDR2 SNEGSKA (reference sequence). There are 11 residues in the CDR3. The CDR3: CSASDRDTQYF. For the CDR3, the DNA is TGCAGTGCTTCCGACAGGGATACGCAGTATTTT.

This clonotype appeared a few times. The rearrangement joins TRBV2 to TRBJ1-2; weak D call: TRBD1 (6 bases). Per germline, CDR1 SNHLY and CDR2 FYNNEI. Trimming removed 4 bases from V and 2 bases from J, with 14 bases in between. The CDR3 is 15 residues long. This CDR3 is CASSAQQGENYGYTF. Here the CDR3 DNA reads TGTGCCAGCAGTGCACAACAGGGCGAAAACTATGGCTACACCTTC.

This clonotype was seen a few times. V is TRBV7-9 and J is TRBJ1-1, with TRBD1 as a possible D gene (6 bases). V was shortened by 4 bases and J by 0 bases, with 12 bases between the two germline ends. The CDR3 length is 15 residues. Germline-derived CDR1 and CDR2 are SEHNR and FQNEAQ (reference sequence). CDR3 DNA sequence: TGTGCCAGCAGCTCGCCGGACAGAATGAACACTGAAGCTTTCTTT. Translated: CASSSPDRMNTEAFF. Full variable domain (remainder filled in from reference TRBV7-9 and TRBJ1-1): DTGVSQNPRHKITKRGQNVTFRCDPISEHNRLYWYRQTLGQGPEFLTYFQNEAQLEKSRLLSDRFSAERPKGSFSTLEIQRTEQGDSAMYLCASSSPDRMNTEAFFGQGTRLTVV.

The genes are TRBV20-1 and TRBJ2-7; D is ambiguous. Trimming removed 6 bases from V and 1 base from J, with 16 bases in between. Per germline, CDR1 DFQATT and CDR2 SNEGSKA (reference sequence). There are 14 residues in the CDR3. The CDR3 DNA reads as TGCAGTGCCCAAAGCGAGACACAGTCCTACGAGCAGTACTTC. The encoded protein is CSAQSETQSYEQYF.

This clonotype turned up a few times. The chain uses TRBV4-1 and TRBJ1-6; D perhaps matches TRBD1 (6 bases). Per the germline V gene, CDR1 is MGHRA and CDR2 is YSYEKL. This CDR3 has 19 amino acids. Trimming shortened V by 0 bases and J by 3 bases, and 18 bases separated the two germline ends. The CDR3 nucleotides are TGCGCCAGCAGCCAAGAGGAGAAACAGGGTCACCGCTATAATTCACCCCTCCACTTT. This codes for CASSQEEKQGHRYNSPLHF.

This clonotype came up many times. This chain links TRBV4-1 with TRBJ2-2; D unclear. CDR3 size: 13 residues. V was pared by 5 bases and J by 8 bases, with 12 bases between. Germline CDR1 and CDR2: MGHRA and YSYEKL. The CDR3 sequence is CASSSRLLGELFF. The CDR3 DNA reads as TGCGCCAGCAGCTCCCGACTTTTAGGGGAGCTGTTTTTT.

The table lists this clonotype with many counts. This rearrangement joins TRBV4-3 to TRBJ1-4; TRBD1 matches 9 bases. Per germline, CDR1 LGHNA and CDR2 YSLEER. The V and J ends lost 5 bases and 7 bases, in that order; junction bases with no gene match: 5. This CDR3 spans 14 amino acids. For the CDR3, the DNA is TGCGCCAGCAGCACCACAGGGGGCACTGAAAAACTGTTTTTT. It encodes CASSTTGGTEKLFF.

The V gene is TRBV5-1, the J gene TRBJ1-4; TRBD1 is a possible D gene (6 bases). Germline assignment: CDR1 SGHRS and CDR2 YFSETQ. V was cut by 4 bases and J by 1 base, with 14 bases left in between. This CDR3 has 16 amino acids. CDR3 sequence reads: CASSGGHPGTNEKLFF. CDR3 bases: TGCGCCAGCAGCGGGGGACATCCGGGAACTAATGAAAAACTGTTTTTT.

The chain combines TRBV21-1 with TRBJ2-3; TRBD2 is the table's D call, not checked against the DNA. TRBV21-1 is described as a pseudogene. The CDR3 spans 17 residues. CDR3 nucleotide sequence: TGTACCAGCAGCCCGCGAGGGGAGGAGGAAGGCACAGATACGCAGTATTTT. Its translation: CTSSPRGEEEGTDTQYF.

The gene calls are TRBV10-3 and TRBJ2-3; 11 bases line up with TRBD2. The CDR3 has 16 residues. V lost 5 bases and J lost 5; bases outside the gene matches: 9. In germline, CDR1 is ENHRY, CDR2 SYGVKD. The CDR3 DNA sequence: TGTGCCATCAGTTTCCCCCTAGCGGGAGGAGGAGATACGCAGTATTTT. As protein: CAISFPLAGGGDTQYF.

The DNA for the CDR3 is TGTGCCACCAGTCGGGACCTTGTTGGCTACACCTTC. Translation gives CATSRDLVGYTF. The J gene is TRBJ1-2, the V gene TRBV15; weak D call: TRBD1 (5 bases). Germline CDR1 is LNHNV and CDR2 is YYDKDF (reference sequence). The V end lost 6 bases, the J end lost 7 bases, and 12 bases lay between the germline ends. This CDR3 is 12 amino acids long. The full variable domain, rest sourced from reference TRBV15 and TRBJ1-2, is DAMVIQNPRYQVTQFGKPVTLSCSQTLNHNVMYWYQQKSSQAPKLLFHYYDKDFNNEADTPDNFQSRRPNTSFCFLDIRSPGLGDTAMYLCATSRDLVGYTFGSGTRLTVV.

The chain is built from TRBV5-1 and TRBJ1-1, with 8 positions matching TRBD1. This CDR3 is 14 amino acids long. Germline V gives CDR1 SGHRS, CDR2 YFSETQ. Losses at the gene ends were 1 base for V and 6 bases for J; bases not matched to a gene: 5. CDR3 nucleotide sequence: TGCGCCAGCAGCTTGAGGGCAGGGGGCCCTGAAGCTTTCTTT. Its protein is CASSLRAGGPEAFF.

This clonotype was counted a few times. This chain connects TRBV5-1 to TRBJ2-5; D not certain. The germline V gene encodes CDR1 SGHRS and CDR2 YFSETQ. The germline V and J ends were trimmed by 0 bases and 3 bases, with 15 bases remaining between them. This CDR3 has 16 residues. CDR3 in amino acids: CASSLGIAPVKETQYF. The CDR3 coding sequence is TGCGCCAGCAGCTTGGGGATAGCCCCAGTGAAAGAGACCCAGTACTTC.

This clonotype occurred a few times. The chain links TRBV20-1 to TRBJ1-5, with D possibly being TRBD1 (6 bases). The V end lost 7 bases, the J end lost 1 base, and 17 bases lay between the germline ends. Germline V lookup: CDR1 DFQATT, CDR2 SNEGSKA (reference sequence). This CDR3 is 15 amino acids long. CDR3 DNA: TGCAGTGTAACACAGGGTGGTCGAAGCAATCAGCCCCAGCATTTT. This codes for CSVTQGGRSNQPQHF.

This clonotype occurred a few times. The V call is TRBV20-1, the J call TRBJ2-1, with unresolved D. Germline CDR1 and CDR2: DFQATT and SNEGSKA (reference sequence). The V end was cut by 5 bases, the J end by 4 bases, with 12 bases between. The length of the CDR3 is 13 residues. The DNA for the CDR3 is TGCAGTGCTTCAACGGGCCTTTACAATGAGCAGTTCTTC. As protein: CSASTGLYNEQFF.